This is a list of T cell receptor beta chains from one sample in a study of shared clonotypes between healthy human individuals. The method was immunoSEQ multiplex PCR; TCRdb's version includes in-frame clones alone and lacks a portion of them. The sample lists around 2.5 million clones, roughly 93% occurring once. The sequencing sample was made of naive CD4+ T cells from PBMCs. These receptors were collected from a man between 18 and 29 years old in good health. Some clones in this sample may be carry-over from other donors' samples. Both conserved end residues are part of each CDR3. A D gene is named only where the DNA matches it firmly. Where a row states a size, it is once, few, many or the class of an expanded clone; other rows omit it.

v_call: TRBV29-1; clone_size: .; d_call: TRBD1; j_call: TRBJ1-2; cdr3_aa: CSVAGQGGGYTF; cdr3_nt: TGCAGCGTCGCCGGACAGGGCGGTGGCTACACCTTC
v_call: TRBV9; clone_size: .; d_call: .; j_call: TRBJ2-7; cdr3_aa: CASSVTDEAYEQYF; cdr3_nt: TGTGCCAGCAGCGTCACCGACGAGGCCTACGAGCAGTACTTC
v_call: TRBV15; clone_size: .; d_call: TRBD2; j_call: TRBJ2-7; cdr3_aa: CATSSMTSGRAGTYEQYF; cdr3_nt: TGTGCCACCAGCAGCATGACTAGCGGGAGGGCCGGGACCTACGAGCAGTACTTC
v_call: TRBV6-1; clone_size: .; d_call: .; j_call: TRBJ2-7; cdr3_aa: CASSESTSSYEQYF; cdr3_nt: TGTGCCAGCAGTGAGAGTACAAGCTCCTACGAGCAGTACTTC
v_call: TRBV9; clone_size: .; d_call: TRBD1; j_call: TRBJ2-5; cdr3_aa: CASSVTGAQETQYF; cdr3_nt: TGTGCCAGCAGCGTGACAGGGGCCCAAGAGACCCAGTACTTC
v_call: TRBV28; clone_size: .; d_call: .; j_call: TRBJ1-3; cdr3_aa: CALSTAGRNTIYF; cdr3_nt: TGTGCCCTTTCTACGGCGGGTAGAAACACCATATATTTT
v_call: TRBV18; clone_size: .; d_call: TRBD1; j_call: TRBJ2-7; cdr3_aa: CASSLGQGALVEQYF; cdr3_nt: TGTGCCAGCTCACTTGGACAGGGGGCACTTGTGGAGCAGTACTTC
v_call: TRBV7-8; clone_size: .; d_call: TRBD2; j_call: TRBJ2-7; cdr3_aa: CASSLLAGGVSYEQYF; cdr3_nt: TGTGCCAGCAGCTTACTAGCGGGAGGGGTATCCTACGAGCAGTACTTC
v_call: TRBV5-1; clone_size: .; d_call: TRBD1; j_call: TRBJ2-7; cdr3_aa: CASSGGQGPLGIYEQYF; cdr3_nt: TGCGCCAGCAGCGGGGGACAGGGGCCCCTGGGGATATACGAGCAGTACTTC
v_call: TRBV5-1; clone_size: .; d_call: .; j_call: TRBJ2-1; cdr3_aa: CASSPQGTYNEQFF; cdr3_nt: TGCGCCAGCAGCCCCCAGGGGACCTACAATGAGCAGTTCTTC
v_call: TRBV5-1; clone_size: .; d_call: TRBD2; j_call: TRBJ2-7; cdr3_aa: CASSLGGLGGYEQYF; cdr3_nt: TGCGCCAGCAGCTTGGGCGGACTAGGAGGCTACGAGCAGTACTTC
v_call: TRBV7-3; clone_size: .; d_call: .; j_call: TRBJ2-6; cdr3_aa: CASSLGRLSGANVLTF; cdr3_nt: TGTGCCAGCAGCTTAGGTCGGCTATCTGGGGCCAACGTCCTGACTTTC
v_call: TRBV5-1; clone_size: .; d_call: .; j_call: TRBJ1-3; cdr3_aa: CASSLGPVSSGNTIYF; cdr3_nt: TGCGCCAGCAGCTTGGGGCCGGTAAGCTCTGGAAACACCATATATTTT
v_call: TRBV10-2; clone_size: .; d_call: .; j_call: TRBJ2-1; cdr3_aa: CASRGGSWTDKEYEQFF; cdr3_nt: TGCGCCAGCAGGGGGGGAAGTTGGACGGATAAAGAATATGAGCAGTTCTTC
v_call: TRBV10-3; clone_size: .; d_call: .; j_call: TRBJ1-5; cdr3_aa: CAIRQGGGGNQPQHF; cdr3_nt: TGTGCCATCAGACAGGGAGGAGGCGGCAATCAGCCCCAGCATTTT
v_call: TRBV28; clone_size: once; d_call: TRBD2; j_call: TRBJ2-3; cdr3_aa: CASSLAGLAGTSTDTQYF; cdr3_nt: TGTGCCAGCAGTCTCGCGGGGCTAGCGGGAACTAGCACAGATACGCAGTATTTT
v_call: TRBV27; clone_size: .; d_call: TRBD1; j_call: TRBJ1-5; cdr3_aa: CASSLSYLQGSNQPQHF; cdr3_nt: TGTGCCAGCAGTTTATCGTACCTACAGGGGAGCAATCAGCCCCAGCATTTT
v_call: TRBV9; clone_size: .; d_call: .; j_call: TRBJ2-1; cdr3_aa: CASSVAGAGYNEQFF; cdr3_nt: TGTGCCAGCAGCGTAGCGGGAGCGGGCTACAATGAGCAGTTCTTC
v_call: TRBV7-2; clone_size: .; d_call: .; j_call: TRBJ2-1; cdr3_aa: CASSSVRPSGWGDEQFF; cdr3_nt: TGTGCCAGCAGCTCGGTCCGGCCTTCGGGGTGGGGAGATGAGCAGTTCTTC
v_call: TRBV4-3; clone_size: .; d_call: .; j_call: TRBJ1-5; cdr3_aa: CASSQERGPYSNQPQHF; cdr3_nt: TGCGCCAGCAGCCAAGAGAGGGGCCCCTATAGCAATCAGCCCCAGCATTTT
v_call: TRBV12-5; clone_size: .; d_call: TRBD2; j_call: TRBJ2-5; cdr3_aa: CASGLGGGQETQYF; cdr3_nt: TGTGCTAGTGGCCTGGGGGGGGGACAAGAGACCCAGTACTTC
v_call: TRBV6-5; clone_size: .; d_call: .; j_call: TRBJ2-2; cdr3_aa: CASRSWRAFTGELFF; cdr3_nt: TGTGCCAGCCGCTCGTGGAGGGCTTTCACCGGGGAGCTGTTTTTT
v_call: TRBV4-2; clone_size: few; d_call: .; j_call: TRBJ1-4; cdr3_aa: CASSSLGGGEKLFF; cdr3_nt: TGTGCCAGCAGCTCCCTCGGCGGAGGAGAAAAACTGTTTTTT
v_call: TRBV6-1; clone_size: .; d_call: .; j_call: TRBJ1-2; cdr3_aa: CASSEALVRVGYTF; cdr3_nt: TGTGCCAGCAGTGAAGCCTTGGTCAGGGTCGGCTACACCTTC